This note documents a single T cell receptor beta chain sequence. This entry belongs to a study of blood T cell repertoires in COVID-19. Study at large: Sites in the United States, Italy and Spain provided acute and convalescent COVID-19 samples. In each case, the material was cDNA or gDNA derived from T cells, B-cell-depleted T cells, or PBMCs.

V lost 5 bases to trimming and J lost 2 bases; unmatched junction nucleotides: 8. The CDR3 sequence is 16 residues long. Per the germline V gene, CDR1 is MNHEY and CDR2 is SMNVEV (reference sequence). Authors' methods: Estimated nucleated cell counts came from reference gene primer amplification. TCRdb keeps only in-frame clones here, not all; method: immunoSEQ multiplex PCR. The V and J calls and clone size were taken over from that table, and D and trimming were inferred from the DNA. Here the sample spans about 180,000 clones, roughly 84% being singletons. This TCR derives from an elderly woman with acute or convalescent COVID-19. Sequencing was done on a sample of peripheral blood. This rearrangement joins TRBV27 to TRBJ1-2, with TRBD1 matching 10 bases. The CDR3 DNA follows: TGTGCCAGCAGTGGAATCACGGGACAGGGGAACTATGGCTACACCTTC. Protein: CASSGITGQGNYGYTF.